These 8 T cell receptor beta chains were sequenced from one sample in a study of T cell repertoires in cytomegalovirus infection. TCRdb reprocessed the reads via MiXCR and lists one record per CDR3 protein. The sample lists 750,000 to 950,000 distinct CDR3 sequences, roughly 29% seen once, with around 13% in the top ten. These receptors have no identified antigens. The sequencing here drew on cultured CD8+ T cells from PBMCs, taken from culture after CMV antigen stimulation. Source of these receptors: a human donor in good health (CMV status not recorded). Some clones in this sample may be carry-over from other donors' samples.

This clonotype was detected a few times. This chain joins TRBV6-1 and TRBJ2-3; the D is unclear. The CDR3 covers 13 residues. With 4 bases removed from V and 4 bases from J, the gap between germline ends came to 9 bases. From germline, CDR1 is MNHNS and CDR2 SASEGT. The CDR3 DNA is TGTGCCAGCAGTGCCCCTGAGGCAGATACGCAGTATTTT. Translating it yields CASSAPEADTQYF.

This clonotype was seen at least ten times. V gene TRBV11-3 combines with J gene TRBJ1-2; tentative D call: TRBD1 (5 bases). Germline CDR1 is SGHNT and CDR2 is YENEEA. Trimming took off 5 bases at V and 1 base at J, with 17 bases between the two ends. The CDR3 loop spans 16 amino acids. The CDR3 bases are TGTGCCAGCAGCCTATCTTCTGGGACGCTTAACTATGGCTACACCTTC. It is translated as CASSLSSGTLNYGYTF.

This clonotype has at least ten counts. J is TRBJ2-7 and V is TRBV12-3 or TRBV12-4; the D call may be TRBD1 or TRBD2 (6 bases each). Trimming removed 3 bases at V and 2 bases at J, with 11 bases between. The CDR3 is 14 amino acids. CDR3 nucleotides: TGTGCCAGCAGTTTTGGGGGGCCTACCTACGAGCAGTACTTC. This translates into CASSFGGPTYEQYF.

This sequence joins TRBV7-9 and TRBJ2-7; no definite D call. Per germline, CDR1 SEHNR and CDR2 FQNEAQ (reference sequence). This CDR3 comprises 13 residues. V was clipped by 4 bases and J by 6 bases, with 13 bases between them. CDR3 residues: CASSSMGKFEQYF. CDR3 DNA sequence: TGTGCCAGCAGCTCAATGGGGAAGTTCGAGCAGTACTTC.

This chain joins TRBV25-1 and TRBJ2-1; 11 bases line up with TRBD2. With 8 bases clipped from V and 8 bases from J, the junction kept 11 bases outside the gene matches. Germline V gene lookup returns CDR1 MGHDK and CDR2 SYGVNS. The CDR3 totals 15 residues. In DNA, the CDR3 is TGTGCCAGCGGGAGGGCCGGGACTAGCGGTCATGAGCAGTTCTTC. The encoded protein is CASGRAGTSGHEQFF. The variable domain in full, completed from reference TRBV25-1 and TRBJ2-1, reads EADIYQTPRYLVIGTGKKITLECSQTMGHDKMYWYQQDPGMELHLIHYSYGVNSTEKGDLSSESTVSRIRTEHFPLTLESARPSHTSQYLCASGRAGTSGHEQFFGPGTRLTVL.

This clonotype was detected many times. The rearrangement joins TRBV7-6 to TRBJ2-3, with 9 bases that match TRBD2. CDR3 size: 15 residues. Germline CDR1 is SGHVS and CDR2 is FNYEAQ. Germline trimming cut 3 bases from V and 2 bases from J; bases unmatched to any gene: 3. The CDR3: CASSLASGVTDTQYF. The CDR3 DNA follows: TGTGCCAGCAGCTTGGCTAGCGGGGTCACAGATACGCAGTATTTT.

This clonotype was counted ten times or more. V and J are TRBV11-3 and TRBJ2-1, with 7 bases lining up with TRBD2. The length of the CDR3 is 15 residues. CDR1 is SGHNT, CDR2 YENEEA, per germline. J was trimmed by 6 bases and V by 6 bases; bases with no gene match: 11. CDR3 nucleotides: TGTGCCAGCAGTGAGACTAGCCTTTCGGGCAATGAGCAGTTCTTC. Translating gives CASSETSLSGNEQFF.

The chain uses TRBV6-1 and TRBJ1-1; the D is unclear. The CDR3 consists of 16 residues. Per germline, CDR1 MNHNS and CDR2 SASEGT. V was trimmed by 2 bases and J by 1 base, leaving 14 bases between them. The CDR3 sequence is CASSEHANTWNTEAFF. CDR3 bases: TGTGCCAGCAGTGAACACGCAAACACTTGGAACACTGAAGCTTTCTTT.